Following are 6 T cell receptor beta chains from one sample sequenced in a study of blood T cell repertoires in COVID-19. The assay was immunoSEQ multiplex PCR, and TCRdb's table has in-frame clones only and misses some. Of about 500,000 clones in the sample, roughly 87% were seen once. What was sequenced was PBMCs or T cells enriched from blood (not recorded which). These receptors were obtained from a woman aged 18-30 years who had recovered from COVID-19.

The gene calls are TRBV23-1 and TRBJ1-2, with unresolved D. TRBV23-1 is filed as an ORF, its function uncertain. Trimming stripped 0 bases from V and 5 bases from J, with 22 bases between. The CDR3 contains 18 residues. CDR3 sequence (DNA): TGCGCCAGCAGTCAATCGAGACATCAAGCGGGCCAAGGGTATGGCTACACCTTC. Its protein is CASSQSRHQAGQGYGYTF.

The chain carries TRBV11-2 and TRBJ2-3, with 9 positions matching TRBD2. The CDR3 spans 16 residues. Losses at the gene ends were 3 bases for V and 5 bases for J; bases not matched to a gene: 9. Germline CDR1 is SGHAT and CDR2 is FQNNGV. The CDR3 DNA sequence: TGTGCCAGCAGCTTTTCGCGGGGGGGCCCTGGAGATACGCAGTATTTT. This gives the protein CASSFSRGGPGDTQYF.

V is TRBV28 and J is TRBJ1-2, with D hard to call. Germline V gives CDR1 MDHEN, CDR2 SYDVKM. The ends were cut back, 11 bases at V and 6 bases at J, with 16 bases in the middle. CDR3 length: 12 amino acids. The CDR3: CAGYEWRDGYTF. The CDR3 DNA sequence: TGTGCCGGCTACGAATGGAGGGATGGCTACACCTTC.

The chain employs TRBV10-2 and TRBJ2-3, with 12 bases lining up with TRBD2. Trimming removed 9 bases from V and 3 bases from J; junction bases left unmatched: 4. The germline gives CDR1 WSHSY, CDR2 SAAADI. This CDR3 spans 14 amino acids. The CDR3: CASRLAGETDTQYF. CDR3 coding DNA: TGCGCCAGTAGACTAGCGGGGGAAACAGATACGCAGTATTTT.

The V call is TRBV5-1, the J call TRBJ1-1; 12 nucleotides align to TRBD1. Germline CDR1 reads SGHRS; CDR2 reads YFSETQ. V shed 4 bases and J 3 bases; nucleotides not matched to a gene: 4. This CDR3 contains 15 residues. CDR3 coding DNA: TGCGCCAGCAGCCCGGGACAGGGGGCAGACACTGAAGCTTTCTTT. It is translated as CASSPGQGADTEAFF.

The CDR3 spells CASSQVLAGALNEQFF. The CDR3 DNA follows: TGTGCCAGCAGCCAGGTACTAGCGGGGGCCCTTAATGAGCAGTTCTTC. The V call is TRBV3-1 (or the pseudogene TRBV3-2), the J call TRBJ2-1, with 11 bases lining up with TRBD2. This CDR3 contains 16 residues. CDR1 is LGHDT, CDR2 YNNKEL, per germline (reference sequence). Trimming at V came to 3 bases and at J to 7 bases, leaving 8 bases not matched to a gene.